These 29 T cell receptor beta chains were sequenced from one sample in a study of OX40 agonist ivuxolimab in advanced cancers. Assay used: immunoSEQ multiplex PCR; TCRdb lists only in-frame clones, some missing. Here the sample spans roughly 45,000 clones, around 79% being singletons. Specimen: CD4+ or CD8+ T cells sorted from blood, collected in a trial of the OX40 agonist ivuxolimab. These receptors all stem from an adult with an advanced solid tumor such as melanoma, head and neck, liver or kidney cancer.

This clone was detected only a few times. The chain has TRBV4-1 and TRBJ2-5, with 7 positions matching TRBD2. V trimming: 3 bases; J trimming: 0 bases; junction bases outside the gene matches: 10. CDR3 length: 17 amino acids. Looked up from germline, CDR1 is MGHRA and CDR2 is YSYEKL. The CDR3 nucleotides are TGCGCCAGCAGCCAGATGGAGAGCGGGATATACCAAGAGACCCAGTACTTC. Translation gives CASSQMESGIYQETQYF.

In DNA, the CDR3 is TGTGCCAGCAGCCCGAGCGGGAGCAATGAGCAGTTCTTC. Protein: CASSPSGSNEQFF. This chain links TRBV5-4 with TRBJ2-1; 8 bases map to TRBD2. The CDR3 has 13 residues. Germline values: CDR1 SGHNT, CDR2 YYREEE (reference sequence). V trimming: 4 bases; J trimming: 6 bases; junction bases outside the gene matches: 3. The full variable domain, rest sourced from reference TRBV5-4 and TRBJ2-1, is ETGVTQSPTHLIKTRGQQVTLRCSSQSGHNTVSWYQQALGQGPQFIFQYYREEENGRGNFPPRFSGLQFPNYSSELNVNALELDDSALYLCASSPSGSNEQFFGPGTRLTVL.

This CDR3 reads CASSPTASGRNTIYF. Here the CDR3 DNA reads TGTGCCAGCAGCCCTACCGCGTCGGGTCGAAACACCATATATTTT. The chain is built from TRBV5-6 and TRBJ1-3; D is uncertain. CDR1 and CDR2 (germline): SGHDT, YYEEEE. CDR3 length: 15 residues. V shed 4 bases and J shed 5 bases, with 16 bases lying between them.

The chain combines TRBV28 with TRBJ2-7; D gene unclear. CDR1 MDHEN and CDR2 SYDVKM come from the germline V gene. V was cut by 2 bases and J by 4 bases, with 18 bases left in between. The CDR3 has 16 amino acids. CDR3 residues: CASSLAPYDTKYEQYF. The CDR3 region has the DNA TGTGCCAGCAGTTTAGCACCCTACGACACGAAGTACGAGCAGTACTTC.

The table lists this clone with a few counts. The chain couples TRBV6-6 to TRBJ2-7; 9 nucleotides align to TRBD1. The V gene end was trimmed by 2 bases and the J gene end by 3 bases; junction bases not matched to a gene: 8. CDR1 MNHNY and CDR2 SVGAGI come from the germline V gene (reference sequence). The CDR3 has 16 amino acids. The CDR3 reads CASSYTKTGGDYEQYF. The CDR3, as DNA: TGTGCCAGCAGTTACACGAAGACAGGGGGGGACTACGAGCAGTACTTC.

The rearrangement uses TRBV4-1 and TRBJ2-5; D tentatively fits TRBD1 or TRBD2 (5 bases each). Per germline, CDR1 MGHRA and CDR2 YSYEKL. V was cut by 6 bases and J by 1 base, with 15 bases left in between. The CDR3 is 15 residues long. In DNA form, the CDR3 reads TGCGCCAGCAGGAGAACTGGGACGGTCCAAGAGACCCAGTACTTC. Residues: CASRRTGTVQETQYF.

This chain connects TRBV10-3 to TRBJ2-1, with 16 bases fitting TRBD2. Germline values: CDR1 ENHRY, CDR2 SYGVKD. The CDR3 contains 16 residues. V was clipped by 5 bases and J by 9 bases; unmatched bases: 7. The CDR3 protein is CAISPGTSGGEGEQFF. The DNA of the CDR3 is TGTGCCATCAGTCCCGGGACTAGCGGGGGGGAGGGTGAGCAGTTCTTC.

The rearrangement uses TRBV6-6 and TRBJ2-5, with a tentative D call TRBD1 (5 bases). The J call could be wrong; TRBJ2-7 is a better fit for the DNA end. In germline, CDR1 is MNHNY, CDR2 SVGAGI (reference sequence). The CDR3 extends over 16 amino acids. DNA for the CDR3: TGTGCCAGCAGTTACTTTCAGGGCCAGAGCTCCTACGAGCAGTACTTC. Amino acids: CASSYFQGQSSYEQYF.

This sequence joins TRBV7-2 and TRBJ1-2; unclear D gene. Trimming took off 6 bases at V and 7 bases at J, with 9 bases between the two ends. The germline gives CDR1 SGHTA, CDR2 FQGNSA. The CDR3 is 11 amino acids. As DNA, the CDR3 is TGTGCCAGCAGTGACACCATTGGCTACACCTTC. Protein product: CASSDTIGYTF. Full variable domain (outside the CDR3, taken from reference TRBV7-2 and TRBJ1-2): GAGVSQSPSNKVTEKGKDVELRCDPISGHTALYWYRQSLGQGLEFLIYFQGNSAPDKSGLPSDRFSAERTGGSVSTLTIQRTQQEDSAVYLCASSDTIGYTFGSGTRLTVV.

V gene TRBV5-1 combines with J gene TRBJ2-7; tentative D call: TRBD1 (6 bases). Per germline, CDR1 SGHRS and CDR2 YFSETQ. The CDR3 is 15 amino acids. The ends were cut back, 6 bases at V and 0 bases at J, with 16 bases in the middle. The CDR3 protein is CASTPSGANSYEQYF. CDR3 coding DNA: TGCGCCAGCACTCCCTCAGGGGCCAACTCCTACGAGCAGTACTTC.

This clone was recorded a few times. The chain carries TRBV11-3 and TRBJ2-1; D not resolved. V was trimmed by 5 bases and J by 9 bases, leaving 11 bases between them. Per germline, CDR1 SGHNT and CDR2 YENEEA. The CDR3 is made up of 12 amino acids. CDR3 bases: TGTGCCAGCAGCCCCCATAGTGGTGAGCAGTTCTTC. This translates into CASSPHSGEQFF. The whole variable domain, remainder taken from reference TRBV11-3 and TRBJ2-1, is EAGVVQSPRYKIIEKKQPVAFWCNPISGHNTLYWYLQNLGQGPELLIRYENEEAVDDSQLPKDRFSAERLKGVDSTLKIQPAELGDSAVYLCASSPHSGEQFFGPGTRLTVL.

The CDR3 loop reads CASSLDRAGNTIYF. CDR3 DNA: TGTGCCAGCAGCTTGGACAGGGCGGGAAACACCATATATTTT. The chain recombines TRBV5-4 with TRBJ1-3; weak D call: TRBD1 (6 bases). The germline V gene has CDR1 SGHNT and CDR2 YYREEE (reference sequence). The CDR3 has 14 residues. V gave up 0 bases and J gave up 4 bases, with 8 bases separating them. Based on the CDR3 plus reference TRBV5-4 and TRBJ1-3, the full variable domain is ETGVTQSPTHLIKTRGQQVTLRCSSQSGHNTVSWYQQALGQGPQFIFQYYREEENGRGNFPPRFSGLQFPNYSSELNVNALELDDSALYLCASSLDRAGNTIYFGEGSWLTVV.

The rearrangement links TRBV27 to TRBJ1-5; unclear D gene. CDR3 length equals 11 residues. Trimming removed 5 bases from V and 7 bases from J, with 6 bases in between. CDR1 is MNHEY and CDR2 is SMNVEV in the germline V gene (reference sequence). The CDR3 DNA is TGTGCCAGCAGTGGAAGACAGCCCCAGCATTTT. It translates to CASSGRQPQHF.

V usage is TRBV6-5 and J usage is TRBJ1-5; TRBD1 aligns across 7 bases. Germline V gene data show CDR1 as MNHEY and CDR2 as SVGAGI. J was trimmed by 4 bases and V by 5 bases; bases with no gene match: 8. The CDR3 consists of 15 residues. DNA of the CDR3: TGTGCCAGCAGTCCGACAGGGCTTACTAATCAGCCCCAGCATTTT. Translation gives CASSPTGLTNQPQHF.

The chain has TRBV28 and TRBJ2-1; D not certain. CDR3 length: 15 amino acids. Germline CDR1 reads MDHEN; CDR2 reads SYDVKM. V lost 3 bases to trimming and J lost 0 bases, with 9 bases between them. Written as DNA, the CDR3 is TGTGCCAGCAGTTTTACAGAGAGCTCCTACAATGAGCAGTTCTTC. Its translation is CASSFTESSYNEQFF.

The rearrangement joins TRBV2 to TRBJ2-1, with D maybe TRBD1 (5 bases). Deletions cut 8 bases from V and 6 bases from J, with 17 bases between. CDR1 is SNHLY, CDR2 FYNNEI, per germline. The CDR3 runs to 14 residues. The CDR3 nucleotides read TGTGCCAGCCACCTTGATGGACAAGGCAATGAGCAGTTCTTC. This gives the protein CASHLDGQGNEQFF.

This CDR3 is CASEAGATYEQYF. The CDR3 region has the DNA TGTGCCAGCGAAGCGGGGGCAACCTACGAGCAGTACTTC. The V gene is TRBV7-9, the J gene TRBJ2-5; TRBD2 aligns across 8 bases. The J call is in doubt because the DNA end fits TRBJ2-7 better. This CDR3 contains 13 residues. CDR1 and CDR2 from the germline V gene are SEHNR and FQNEAQ (reference sequence).

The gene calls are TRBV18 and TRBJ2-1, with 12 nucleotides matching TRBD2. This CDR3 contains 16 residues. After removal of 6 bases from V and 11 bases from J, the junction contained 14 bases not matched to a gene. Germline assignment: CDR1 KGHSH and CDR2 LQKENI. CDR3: CASSSLRGLAGRKQFF. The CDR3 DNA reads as TGTGCCAGCTCGTCACTGAGGGGACTAGCGGGTCGGAAGCAGTTCTTC.

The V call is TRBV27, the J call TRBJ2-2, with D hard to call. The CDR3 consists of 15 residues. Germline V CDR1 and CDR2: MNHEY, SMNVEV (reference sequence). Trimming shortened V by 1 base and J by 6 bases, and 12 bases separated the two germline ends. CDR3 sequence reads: CASSLYGVTAGELFF. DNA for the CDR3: TGTGCCAGCAGTTTATATGGGGTTACGGCCGGGGAGCTGTTTTTT.

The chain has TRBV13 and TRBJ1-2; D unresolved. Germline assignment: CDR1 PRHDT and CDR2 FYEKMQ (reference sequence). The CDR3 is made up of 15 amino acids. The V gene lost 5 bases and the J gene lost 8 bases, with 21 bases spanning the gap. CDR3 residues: CASSGRRAEARGYTF. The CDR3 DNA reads TGTGCCAGCAGCGGACGGAGGGCGGAGGCTCGCGGCTACACCTTC.

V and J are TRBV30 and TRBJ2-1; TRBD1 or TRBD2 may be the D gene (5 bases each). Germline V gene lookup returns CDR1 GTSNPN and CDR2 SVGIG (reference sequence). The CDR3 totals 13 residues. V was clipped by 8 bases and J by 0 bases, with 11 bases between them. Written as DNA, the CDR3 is TGTGCCGGAGCGAGGGGCTCCTACAATGAGCAGTTCTTC. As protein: CAGARGSYNEQFF.

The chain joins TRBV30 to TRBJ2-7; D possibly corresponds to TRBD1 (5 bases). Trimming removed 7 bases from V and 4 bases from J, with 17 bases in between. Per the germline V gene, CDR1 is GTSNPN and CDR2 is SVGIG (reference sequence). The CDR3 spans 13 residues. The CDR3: CAYFRVGRYEQYF. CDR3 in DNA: TGTGCCTACTTCCGAGTGGGGCGGTACGAGCAGTACTTC.

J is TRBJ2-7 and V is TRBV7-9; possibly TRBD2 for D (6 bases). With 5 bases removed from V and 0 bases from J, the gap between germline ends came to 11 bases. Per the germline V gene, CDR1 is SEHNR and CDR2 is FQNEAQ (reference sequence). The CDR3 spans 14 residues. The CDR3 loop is CASSPGERSYEQYF. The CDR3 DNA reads TGTGCCAGCAGCCCGGGGGAACGCTCCTACGAGCAGTACTTC.

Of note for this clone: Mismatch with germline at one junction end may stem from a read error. The DNA of the CDR3 is TGTGCCAGCAGTCCGGGACTAGCGGGAATCTTC. As protein: CASSPGLAGIF. The gene calls are TRBV6-6 and TRBJ2-1, with 13 bases aligning to TRBD2. The CDR3 has 11 residues. The germline gives CDR1 MNHNY, CDR2 SVGAGI (reference sequence).

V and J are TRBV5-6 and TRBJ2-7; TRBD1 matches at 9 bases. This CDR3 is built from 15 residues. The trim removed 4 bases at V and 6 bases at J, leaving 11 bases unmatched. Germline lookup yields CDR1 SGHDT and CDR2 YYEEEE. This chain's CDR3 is CASSRDRDRATEQYF. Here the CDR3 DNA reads TGTGCCAGCAGCCGAGACCGGGACAGGGCTACCGAGCAGTACTTC. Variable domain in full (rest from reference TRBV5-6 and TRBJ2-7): DAGVTQSPTHLIKTRGQQVTLRCSPKSGHDTVSWYQQALGQGPQFIFQYYEEEERQRGNFPDRFSGHQFPNYSSELNVNALLLGDSALYLCASSRDRDRATEQYFGPGTRLTVT.

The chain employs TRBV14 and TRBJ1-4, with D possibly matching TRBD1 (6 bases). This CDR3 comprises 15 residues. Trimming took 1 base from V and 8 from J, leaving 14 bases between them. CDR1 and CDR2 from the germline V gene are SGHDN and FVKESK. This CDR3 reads CASSQATGPGEKLFF. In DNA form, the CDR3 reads TGTGCCAGCAGCCAAGCGACAGGCCCTGGGGAAAAACTGTTTTTT. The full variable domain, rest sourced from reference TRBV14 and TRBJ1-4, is EAGVTQFPSHSVIEKGQTVTLRCDPISGHDNLYWYRRVMGKEIKFLLHFVKESKQDESGMPNNRFLAERTGGTYSTLKVQPAELEDSGVYFCASSQATGPGEKLFFGSGTQLSVL.

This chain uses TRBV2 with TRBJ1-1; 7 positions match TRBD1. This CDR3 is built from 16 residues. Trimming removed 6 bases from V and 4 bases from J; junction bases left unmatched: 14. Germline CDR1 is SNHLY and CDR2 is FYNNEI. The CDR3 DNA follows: TGTGCCAGCAGCCTCGGACAGGTTGGAGCGGGCACTGAAGCTTTCTTT. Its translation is CASSLGQVGAGTEAFF.

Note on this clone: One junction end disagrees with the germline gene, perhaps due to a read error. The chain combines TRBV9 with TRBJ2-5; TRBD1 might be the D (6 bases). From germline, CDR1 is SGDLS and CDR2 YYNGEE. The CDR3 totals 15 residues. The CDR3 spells CASSVTDSSKRPLHF. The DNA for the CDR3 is TGTGCCAGCAGCGTAACGGACAGCAGCAAGAGACCCCTACACTTC.

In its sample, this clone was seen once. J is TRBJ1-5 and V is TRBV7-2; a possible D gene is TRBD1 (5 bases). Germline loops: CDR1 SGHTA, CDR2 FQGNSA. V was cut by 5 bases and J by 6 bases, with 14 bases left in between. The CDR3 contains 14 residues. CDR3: CASSRGPGGQPQHF. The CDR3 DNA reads TGTGCCAGCAGCCGCGGTCCCGGGGGTCAGCCCCAGCATTTT.